These 28 T cell receptor beta chains were all obtained from the same sample, sequenced in a study of CD8 T cells in ankylosing spondylitis. TCRdb processed the 5' RACE reads anew with MiXCR; each CDR3 protein has one entry. The sample holds roughly 150,000 distinct CDR3 sequences, roughly a third seen once. Sequenced material: synovial fluid, either unsorted or a sorted T cell fraction (not recorded which). The receptors were sampled from a male donor with ankylosing spondylitis.

This clonotype has a count of ten or more. This chain links TRBV12-3 or TRBV12-4 with TRBJ1-2; D is perhaps TRBD1 (5 bases). This CDR3 has 15 residues. The ends were cut back, 8 bases at V and 7 bases at J, with 23 bases in the middle. Here the CDR3 DNA reads TGTGCCAGCCACCCCCAGGGACCGACAGATGGTGGCTACACCTTC. Amino acids: CASHPQGPTDGGYTF.

This rearrangement joins TRBV15 to TRBJ2-2, with D possibly matching TRBD2 (5 bases). V dropped 0 bases and J dropped 2 bases, with 10 bases sitting between them. CDR3 size: 16 residues. Germline loops: CDR1 LNHNV, CDR2 YYDKDF (reference sequence). CDR3 coding DNA: TGTGCCACCAGCAGAGATACCGGGAAAAACACCGGGGAGCTGTTTTTT. Its protein is CATSRDTGKNTGELFF.

This clonotype was recorded at least ten times. This chain joins TRBV28 and TRBJ1-1; D is undetermined. Germline lookup yields CDR1 MDHEN and CDR2 SYDVKM. The CDR3 length is 15 residues. Trimming shortened V by 2 bases and J by 1 base, and 11 bases separated the two germline ends. CDR3: CASSLVVSKNTEAFF. CDR3 DNA: TGTGCCAGCAGTTTAGTGGTCAGTAAGAACACTGAAGCTTTCTTT.

The V gene is TRBV7-9, the J gene TRBJ2-1; unclear D gene. From germline, CDR1 is SEHNR and CDR2 FQNEAQ (reference sequence). Trimming removed 7 bases at V and 4 bases at J, with 23 bases between. The CDR3 extends over 17 amino acids. The CDR3 DNA reads TGTGCCAGCACCCCCGAGTTTGGAGCGAAAAGATACAATGAGCAGTTCTTC. Its protein is CASTPEFGAKRYNEQFF.

Many counts were recorded for this clonotype. The chain joins TRBV11-2 to TRBJ1-2; unclear D gene. The CDR3 length is 12 residues. Germline assignment: CDR1 SGHAT and CDR2 FQNNGV. Trimming cost V 2 bases and J 7 bases, with 8 bases left between them. The CDR3 DNA reads TGTGCCAGCAGCTTATTTTCGGGTGGCTACACCTTC. It is translated as CASSLFSGGYTF.

A few counts support this clonotype. The V call is TRBV12-3 or TRBV12-4, the J call TRBJ1-5; TRBD1 is a possible D gene (5 bases). This CDR3 has 15 amino acids. V dropped 0 bases and J dropped 4 bases, with 10 bases sitting between them. Here the CDR3 reads CASSLAPDKNQPQHF. CDR3 DNA: TGTGCCAGCAGTTTAGCGCCGGACAAAAATCAGCCCCAGCATTTT.

This clonotype has a count of ten or more. The chain combines TRBV12-3 or TRBV12-4 with TRBJ2-1; D is possibly TRBD2 (6 bases). V dropped 6 bases and J dropped 8 bases, with 11 bases sitting between them. CDR3 size: 12 residues. The CDR3 coding sequence is TGTGCCAGCAGCCTGACGGGGGATGAGCAGTTCTTC. It codes for CASSLTGDEQFF.

In this sample, this clonotype turned up a few times. The chain has TRBV7-3 and TRBJ2-1, with a possible D match to TRBD2 (6 bases). The CDR3 has 14 residues. The V end was cut by 6 bases, the J end by 8 bases, with 17 bases between. Germline lookup yields CDR1 SGHTA and CDR2 FQGTGA. CDR3 residues: CASRPGTGGDEQFF. CDR3 nucleotide sequence: TGTGCCAGCAGACCTGGGACTGGCGGCGATGAGCAGTTCTTC.

This clonotype was counted once. This chain links TRBV29-1 with TRBJ2-5; 13 nucleotides agree with TRBD2. This CDR3 is 14 amino acids long. Germline CDR1 is SQVTM and CDR2 is ANQGSEA. V was pared by 6 bases and J by 0 bases, with 1 base of the junction left unmatched. CDR3 loop: CSVGTSGNQETQYF. CDR3 nucleotide sequence: TGCAGCGTAGGGACTAGCGGGAACCAAGAGACCCAGTACTTC.

In this sample, this clonotype turned up many times. The chain's CDR3 is CASGWTGDTEAFF. The CDR3 coding sequence is TGTGCCAGCGGTTGGACAGGGGACACTGAAGCTTTCTTT. The chain is built from TRBV12-3 or TRBV12-4 and TRBJ1-1; TRBD1 agrees at 9 bases. This CDR3 spans 13 amino acids. V trimming: 8 bases; J trimming: 3 bases; junction bases outside the gene matches: 4.

This chain links TRBV20-1 with TRBJ2-2; 12 bases map to TRBD2. CDR1 DFQATT and CDR2 SNEGSKA come from the germline V gene (reference sequence). J was trimmed by 6 bases and V by 5 bases; bases with no gene match: 7. This CDR3 is built from 15 residues. CDR3 in DNA: TGCAGTGCTCCCGGACTAGCGGGGTTTTCCGGGGAGCTGTTTTTT. It codes for CSAPGLAGFSGELFF.

A few counts support this clonotype. This chain connects TRBV29-1 to TRBJ1-3; D not resolved. The CDR3 consists of 13 residues. Germline V CDR1 and CDR2: SQVTM, ANQGSEA. Deletions cut 4 bases from V and 8 bases from J, with 15 bases between. CDR3 coding DNA: TGCAGCGTTGGCAGTCGAGCTGGGGACACCATATATTTT. Amino acid sequence: CSVGSRAGDTIYF.

The chain employs TRBV5-1 and TRBJ2-5, with D perhaps matching TRBD1 (6 bases). The CDR3 consists of 15 residues. V was shortened by 4 bases and J by 5 bases, with 18 bases between the two germline ends. Per the germline V gene, CDR1 is SGHRS and CDR2 is YFSETQ. CDR3 region: CASSERTGMGETQYF. As DNA, the CDR3 is TGCGCCAGCAGCGAGAGAACAGGGATGGGGGAGACCCAGTACTTC.

This clonotype was recorded many times. The chain is built from TRBV29-1 and TRBJ2-2; no clear D. The germline CDR1 and CDR2 sequences are SQVTM and ANQGSEA. V was shortened by 4 bases and J by 6 bases, with 12 bases between the two germline ends. CDR3 length: 13 amino acids. The CDR3 nucleotides are TGCAGCGTTGTTTGGTCGATCGCCGGGGAGCTGTTTTTT. Protein sequence: CSVVWSIAGELFF.

V gene TRBV6-1 combines with J gene TRBJ2-7; a weak D match, TRBD2 (7 bases). This CDR3 contains 13 residues. Trimming stripped 6 bases from V and 4 bases from J, with 13 bases between. The germline V gene encodes CDR1 MNHNS and CDR2 SASEGT. CDR3 in amino acids: CASSREGDYEQYF. The CDR3 coding sequence is TGTGCCAGCAGCAGGGAGGGGGATTACGAGCAGTACTTC.

The chain carries TRBV9 and TRBJ2-5, with 8 bases lining up with TRBD1. Germline V lookup: CDR1 SGDLS, CDR2 YYNGEE. CDR3 length equals 16 residues. V was pared by 0 bases and J by 1 base, with 5 bases of the junction left unmatched. The CDR3 is CASSVVPGGPQETQYF. The CDR3 bases are TGTGCCAGCAGCGTAGTACCAGGGGGCCCCCAAGAGACCCAGTACTTC.

This clonotype occurred many times. The CDR3 nucleotides read TGTGCCAGCGGGGACGGGAGGGCCATCAATGAGCAGTTCTTC. It codes for CASGDGRAINEQFF. This sequence joins TRBV28 and TRBJ2-1; 8 bases are a match to TRBD2. The CDR3 loop spans 14 amino acids. From germline, CDR1 is MDHEN and CDR2 SYDVKM. Germline trimming cut 8 bases from V and 6 bases from J; bases unmatched to any gene: 9.

The table lists this clonotype with a few counts. The genes are TRBV2 and TRBJ2-3, with D perhaps matching TRBD2 (7 bases). V lost 6 bases and J 9 bases, leaving 22 bases between the germline ends. The length of the CDR3 is 15 residues. Germline CDR1 reads SNHLY; CDR2 reads FYNNEI. Here the CDR3 reads CASRGDRSWEGTQYF. Here the CDR3 DNA reads TGTGCCAGCAGGGGAGACAGGTCCTGGGAGGGGACGCAGTATTTT.

This rearrangement joins TRBV5-1 to TRBJ1-2, with 8 positions matching TRBD1. CDR3 length: 15 residues. Germline V gene data show CDR1 as SGHRS and CDR2 as YFSETQ. After removal of 0 bases from V and 4 bases from J, the junction contained 5 bases not matched to a gene. Here the CDR3 DNA reads TGCGCCAGCAGCTTGGGCCCCGGACAGGGCTATGGCTACACCTTC. Residues: CASSLGPGQGYGYTF.

This clonotype occurred many times. This chain uses TRBV20-1 with TRBJ1-5, with D perhaps matching TRBD1 (6 bases). The CDR3 extends over 15 amino acids. The V end lost 3 bases, the J end lost 2 bases, and 14 bases lay between the germline ends. CDR1 and CDR2 from the germline V gene are DFQATT and SNEGSKA (reference sequence). CDR3 in DNA: TGCAGTGCTAGTGCAACAGGGAGACGCAATCAGCCCCAGCATTTT. Its protein is CSASATGRRNQPQHF.

This clonotype has only a few counts. This chain connects TRBV20-1 to TRBJ2-7; TRBD1 agrees at 7 bases. J was trimmed by 2 bases and V by 5 bases; bases with no gene match: 9. Per germline, CDR1 DFQATT and CDR2 SNEGSKA (reference sequence). The CDR3 consists of 14 residues. CDR3 bases: TGCAGTGCTTCGGACAGGTTAGGAGCCTACGAGCAGTACTTC. Its translation: CSASDRLGAYEQYF.

The chain couples TRBV5-1 to TRBJ2-3, with 11 bases identical to TRBD2. CDR1 and CDR2 (germline): SGHRS, YFSETQ. Trimming at V came to 4 bases and at J to 4 bases, leaving 8 bases not matched to a gene. CDR3 length: 16 residues. In nucleotides, the CDR3 is TGCGCCAGCAGCCCACCACTACTAGCGGGGGCAGATACGCAGTATTTT. Amino acids: CASSPPLLAGADTQYF.

This clonotype was counted between two and nine times. The chain recombines TRBV4-3 with TRBJ2-7; the D gene is possibly TRBD1 (5 bases). This CDR3 contains 15 residues. CDR1 is LGHNA, CDR2 YSLEER, per germline. V lost 2 bases and J 5 bases, leaving 16 bases between the germline ends. CDR3: CASSQIRGAGNEQYF. The CDR3 nucleotides are TGCGCCAGCAGCCAAATTCGCGGAGCAGGGAACGAGCAGTACTTC.

V usage is TRBV5-1 and J usage is TRBJ2-3; 7 nucleotides line up with TRBD2. V lost 2 bases, J lost 5 bases, and 8 bases stayed unmatched. Germline-derived CDR1 and CDR2 are SGHRS and YFSETQ. The CDR3 loop spans 15 amino acids. CDR3 sequence (DNA): TGCGCCAGCAGCTTCCTAGCGGAGTCGGGAGATACGCAGTATTTT. Translation gives CASSFLAESGDTQYF.

This clonotype was seen ten or more times. J is TRBJ1-2 and V is TRBV10-3; the match to TRBD1 covers 7 bases. The CDR3 covers 15 residues. The V and J ends lost 3 bases and 3 bases, in that order; junction bases with no gene match: 7. CDR1 is ENHRY, CDR2 SYGVKD, per germline. CDR3 in DNA: TGTGCCATCAGTGACCTAACAGGGGCCGACTATGGCTACACCTTC. This translates into CAISDLTGADYGYTF.

This clonotype was observed a few times. The J gene is TRBJ1-6, the V gene TRBV20-1; D not certain. The V and J ends lost 0 bases and 10 bases respectively, with 10 bases between them. The germline CDR1 and CDR2 sequences are DFQATT and SNEGSKA (reference sequence). CDR3 length: 13 amino acids. In DNA form, the CDR3 reads TGCAGTGCTAGAGAGCAGGTGGGGTCACCCCTCCACTTT. Its protein product is CSAREQVGSPLHF.

A remark on this clonotype: One junction end does not reproduce the germline sequence, and a read error may be involved. The chain recombines TRBV20-1 with TRBJ2-3; 10 bases map to TRBD1. This CDR3 has 15 residues. CDR1 is DFQATT, CDR2 SNEGSKA, per germline (reference sequence). The CDR3 DNA follows: TGCTGTGCTAAGGGTCCGGGACAGGGGTTAGATACGCAGTATTTT. The encoded protein is CCAKGPGQGLDTQYF.

This clonotype was detected only a few times. V and J are TRBV27 and TRBJ2-1; D is possibly TRBD2 (7 bases). V gave up 7 bases and J gave up 7 bases, with 20 bases separating them. CDR1 and CDR2 (germline): MNHEY, SMNVEV (reference sequence). The CDR3 runs 15 residues. The CDR3: CASTRGGGILNEQFF. As DNA, the CDR3 is TGTGCCAGCACCCGAGGGGGAGGGATTCTGAATGAGCAGTTCTTC.